This paragraph covers one TCR beta chain sequence. This sample was included in a study of T cell changes during pregnancy in multiple sclerosis. The ends were cut back, 2 bases at V and 8 bases at J, with 18 bases in the middle. The CDR3 is 15 amino acids. Germline V gives CDR1 MNHEY, CDR2 SMNVEV (reference sequence). Clones were sequenced by immunoSEQ multiplex PCR, and TCRdb holds only the in-frame ones, with some missing. Counted here are roughly 40,000 clones, roughly 90% occurring once; the ten biggest clones make up more than 7%. The source of this sequence is a female donor with multiple sclerosis, enrolled in a pregnancy study. The V gene is TRBV27, the J gene TRBJ1-2, with D uncertain. Sample: CD8+ T cells from peripheral blood mononuclear cells, taken before pregnancy. The CDR3 loop reads CASSLRRGGLGGYTF. The CDR3 region has the DNA TGTGCCAGCAGTTTACGTCGAGGAGGGTTAGGGGGCTACACCTTC.